The clone carrying this T cell receptor (beta chain) has a handful of counts. Its specificity is not known. The sample originates from a study of T-cell memory formation after mild COVID-19. Background on the study: Largely donor-specific sequence clusters came from a couple of donors.

The CDR3 covers 15 residues. Trimming took 1 base from V and 1 from J, leaving 11 bases between them. The germline V gene encodes CDR1 SGDLS and CDR2 YYNGEE. Study observations and caveats: While clones contracting from day 15 to 85 were balanced between CD4 and CD8, later expanders leaned CD4+. Of the contracting clones, CD4+ ones lay mainly in CM and EM, and CD8+ ones in EMRA.

The authors produced TCR alpha and TCR beta cDNA libraries with sample barcodes and UMIs by 5'RACE using constant-segment primers. One entry per CDR3 protein results from TCRdb running MiXCR on the 5' RACE reads. Here the sample spans 350,000 to 500,000 distinct CDR3 sequences, under 25% being singletons. The TCR originated in an adult woman who had mild COVID-19 (a few samples of this study predate the infection). Cell type and time point are not known. The rearrangement uses TRBV9 and TRBJ2-5; D possibly matches TRBD1 or TRBD2 (5 bases each). Sequencing was performed on PBMCs or a T cell subset sorted from them (not recorded which). The CDR3 nucleotides are TGTGCCAGCAGCGTATACCCGGGGCTCCAAGAGACCCAGTACTTC. The encoded protein is CASSVYPGLQETQYF.